Each of the 7 T cell receptor beta chains below was sequenced from the same sample in a study of CD8 T cells in ankylosing spondylitis. TCRdb re-called the 5' RACE reads with MiXCR, one entry per CDR3 protein. The sample holds roughly 200,000 distinct CDR3 sequences; more than 10% are singletons and the top ten take approximately 17%. Sequencing was carried out using blood, either unsorted or a sorted T cell fraction (not recorded which). The receptor set was obtained from a male donor with ankylosing spondylitis or in good health (not recorded which).

The gene calls are TRBV2 and TRBJ2-7; D is unresolved. Germline lookup yields CDR1 SNHLY and CDR2 FYNNEI. Trimming stripped 1 base from V and 5 bases from J, with 21 bases between. CDR3 length: 17 residues. The CDR3: CASSEGFGKAPFHEQYF. Written as DNA, the CDR3 is TGTGCCAGCAGTGAAGGATTTGGTAAGGCCCCTTTCCACGAGCAGTACTTC.

The sample holds a few counts of this clonotype. The chain joins TRBV25-1 to TRBJ1-2; D may be TRBD1 (5 bases). The CDR3 sequence is 15 residues long. V was shortened by 2 bases and J by 3 bases, with 13 bases between the two germline ends. Germline V gene sequence: CDR1 MGHDK, CDR2 SYGVNS. The CDR3 nucleotides read TGTGCCAGCAGTGAAGAGCGCGGGGGAGACTATGGCTACACCTTC. The encoded protein is CASSEERGGDYGYTF.

This clonotype was recorded at least ten times. The chain employs TRBV25-1 and TRBJ2-7; no reliable D call. The CDR3 is made up of 12 amino acids. Trimming shortened V by 5 bases and J by 3 bases, and 8 bases separated the two germline ends. Germline values: CDR1 MGHDK, CDR2 SYGVNS. This chain's CDR3 is CASSSRDYEQYF. In DNA form, the CDR3 reads TGTGCCAGCAGTTCAAGGGACTACGAGCAGTACTTC.

This chain connects TRBV11-2 to TRBJ1-2, with TRBD1 matching over 8 bases. J was trimmed by 3 bases and V by 4 bases; bases with no gene match: 25. The CDR3 runs to 21 residues. Germline-derived CDR1 and CDR2 are SGHAT and FQNNGV. CDR3 amino acids: CASSSDGMTGEIPGSDYGYTF. The CDR3 DNA is TGTGCCAGCAGCTCCGATGGCATGACAGGGGAGATTCCAGGCTCAGACTATGGCTACACCTTC.

For the CDR3, the DNA is TGTGCCAGCAGTGGAACCGGGACTAGCGGGGAGGTTAGAAAGACCCAGTACTTC. This translates into CASSGTGTSGEVRKTQYF. The rearrangement uses TRBV12-3 or TRBV12-4 and TRBJ2-5; 13 nucleotides agree with TRBD2. CDR3 size: 18 residues. V lost 5 bases and J lost 6; bases outside the gene matches: 15.

This clonotype was seen a few times. The chain carries TRBV19 and TRBJ2-7; 7 bases match TRBD1. Germline assignment: CDR1 LNHDA and CDR2 SQIVND (reference sequence). CDR3 size: 14 residues. V trimming: 1 base; J trimming: 3 bases; junction bases outside the gene matches: 3. The CDR3: CASSIGGQSYEQYF. In nucleotides, the CDR3 is TGTGCCAGTAGTATAGGGGGACAGAGCTACGAGCAGTACTTC.

This clonotype appeared a few times. V is TRBV12-3 or TRBV12-4 and J is TRBJ1-2; 11 bases match TRBD1. The CDR3 consists of 17 residues. After removal of 0 bases from V and 4 bases from J, the junction contained 7 bases not matched to a gene. The CDR3 sequence is CASSLAPDRGLTYGYTF. CDR3 nucleotide sequence: TGTGCCAGCAGTTTAGCCCCGGACAGGGGGCTTACCTATGGCTACACCTTC.